The rows below give T cell receptor beta chains drawn from one sample of a study of Graves' ophthalmopathy and Graves' hyperthyroidism. TCRdb itself ran the multiplex PCR reads through MiXCR, one entry per CDR3 protein. The table lists 40,000 to 50,000 distinct CDR3 sequences, about 50% of them singletons. The sequenced material came from peripheral blood. Receptors were obtained from an adult man with Graves' ophthalmopathy. Each CDR3 is given with its conserved first and last residue.

TRBV7-2	TRBJ2-7	CASSPGGNGNEQYF
TRBV18	TRBJ1-2	CASSPGDGYTF
TRBV20-1	TRBJ2-5	CSARDRAPRGTQYF
TRBV19	TRBJ2-7	CASSLRGRGEQYF
TRBV7-2	TRBJ2-1	CASNIGLAELYNEQFF
TRBV5-1	TRBJ1-1	CASSASGTMSTEAFF
TRBV6-1	TRBJ2-7	CASSVTSGHYEQYF
TRBV6-1	TRBJ2-3	CASRRGGLRTDTQYF
TRBV20-1	TRBJ1-5	CSASRRGRQETQHF
TRBV7-2	TRBJ2-5	CASSLVSTLQETQYF
TRBV7-3	TRBJ2-6	CASSYRDRDKWDSGANVLTF
TRBV5-8	TRBJ1-1	CASSLDTGGTEAFF
TRBV5-1	TRBJ2-1	CASSLTRNEQFF
TRBV6-4	TRBJ2-3	CASSASGSTDTQYF
TRBV5-1	TRBJ2-5	CASSLEKRGAAYQETQYF
TRBV13	TRBJ2-1	CASSLAGGGHNEQFF
TRBV2	TRBJ2-5	CASSESQTQYF
TRBV28	TRBJ2-7	CASMKGQGTVDEQYF
TRBV7-6	TRBJ1-3	CASSPGTGSGNTIYF
TRBV15	TRBJ2-7	CATAVEGGSYEQYF
TRBV27	TRBJ2-1	CASSYSGTRHEQFF
TRBV29-1	TRBJ1-5	CSVGSPGNGQPQHF
TRBV28	TRBJ2-6	CASSLSGANVLTF